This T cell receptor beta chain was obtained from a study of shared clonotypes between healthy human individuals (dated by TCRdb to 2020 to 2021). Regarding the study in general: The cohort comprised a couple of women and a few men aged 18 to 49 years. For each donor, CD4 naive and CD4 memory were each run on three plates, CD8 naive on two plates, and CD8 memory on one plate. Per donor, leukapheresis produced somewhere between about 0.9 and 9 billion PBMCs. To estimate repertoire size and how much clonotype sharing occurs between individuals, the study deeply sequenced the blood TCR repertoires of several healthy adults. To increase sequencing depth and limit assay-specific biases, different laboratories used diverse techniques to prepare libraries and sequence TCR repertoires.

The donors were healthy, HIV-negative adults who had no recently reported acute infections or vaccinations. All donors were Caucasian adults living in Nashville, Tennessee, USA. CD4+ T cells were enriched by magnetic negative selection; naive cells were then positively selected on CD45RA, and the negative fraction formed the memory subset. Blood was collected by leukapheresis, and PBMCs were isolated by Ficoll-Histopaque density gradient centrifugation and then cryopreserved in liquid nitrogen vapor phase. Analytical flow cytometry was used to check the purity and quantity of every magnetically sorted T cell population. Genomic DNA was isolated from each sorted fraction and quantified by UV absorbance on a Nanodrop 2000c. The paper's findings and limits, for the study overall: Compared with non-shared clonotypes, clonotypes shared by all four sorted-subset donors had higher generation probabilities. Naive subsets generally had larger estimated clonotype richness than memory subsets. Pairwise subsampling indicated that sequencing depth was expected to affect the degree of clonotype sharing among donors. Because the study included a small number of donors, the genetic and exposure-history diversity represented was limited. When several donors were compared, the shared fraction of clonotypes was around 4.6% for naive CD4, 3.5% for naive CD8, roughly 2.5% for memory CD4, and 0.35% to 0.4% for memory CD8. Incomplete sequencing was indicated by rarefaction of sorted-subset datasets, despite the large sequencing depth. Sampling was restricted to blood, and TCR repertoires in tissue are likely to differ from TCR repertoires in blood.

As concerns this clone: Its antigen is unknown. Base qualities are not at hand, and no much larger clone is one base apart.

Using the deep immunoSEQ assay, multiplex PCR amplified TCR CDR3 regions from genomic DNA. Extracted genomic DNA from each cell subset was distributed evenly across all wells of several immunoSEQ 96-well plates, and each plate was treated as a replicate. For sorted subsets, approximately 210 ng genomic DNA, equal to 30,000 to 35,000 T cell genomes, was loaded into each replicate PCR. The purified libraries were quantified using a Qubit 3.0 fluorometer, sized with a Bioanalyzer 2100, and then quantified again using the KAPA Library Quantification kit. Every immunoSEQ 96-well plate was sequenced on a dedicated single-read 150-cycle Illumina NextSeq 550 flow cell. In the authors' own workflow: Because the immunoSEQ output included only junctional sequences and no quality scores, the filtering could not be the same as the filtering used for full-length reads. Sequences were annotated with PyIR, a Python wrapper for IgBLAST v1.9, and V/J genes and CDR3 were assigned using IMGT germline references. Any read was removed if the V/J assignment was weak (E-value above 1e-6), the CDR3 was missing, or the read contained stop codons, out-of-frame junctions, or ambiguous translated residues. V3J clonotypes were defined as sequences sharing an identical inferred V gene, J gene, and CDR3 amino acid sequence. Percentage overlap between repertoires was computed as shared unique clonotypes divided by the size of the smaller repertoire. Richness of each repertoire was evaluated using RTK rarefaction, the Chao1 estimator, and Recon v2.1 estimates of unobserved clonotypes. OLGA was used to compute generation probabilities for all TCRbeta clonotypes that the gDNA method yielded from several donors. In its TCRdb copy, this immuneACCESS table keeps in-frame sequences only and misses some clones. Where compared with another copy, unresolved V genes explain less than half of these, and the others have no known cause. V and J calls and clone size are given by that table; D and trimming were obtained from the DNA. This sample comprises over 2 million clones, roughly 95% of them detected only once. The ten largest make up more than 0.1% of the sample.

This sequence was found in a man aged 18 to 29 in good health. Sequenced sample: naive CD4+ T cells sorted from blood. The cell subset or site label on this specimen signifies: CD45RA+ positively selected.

The DNA sequence reads TGTGCCAGTAGTACCAGGGTGACATTCGGTGCTCCTGGAAACACCATATATTTT. Protein translation: CASSTRVTFGAPGNTIYF. The chain is made from TRBV19 and TRBJ1-3; TRBD1 might be the D gene, on 5 matching bases. CDR3 length: 18 amino acids, cysteine to phenylalanine. Only the CDR3 region is kept as DNA, spanning 54 bases read in frame from base 1. Via the germline V gene (reference sequence), CDR1 is LNHDA and CDR2 SQIVND. V and J lose 4 bases and 2 bases, and a span of 21 bases separates them. The full variable domain, with segments outside the CDR3 supplied by the reference TRBV19 and TRBJ1-3 proteins, appears as DGGITQSPKYLFRKEGQNVTLSCEQNLNHDAMYWYRQDPGQGLRLIYYSQIVNDFQKGDIAEGYSVSREKKESFPLTVTSAQKNPTAFYLCASSTRVTFGAPGNTIYFGEGSWLTVV.